This T cell receptor (beta chain) was captured in a study of cytomegalovirus exposure and HLA in healthy donors. V dropped 2 bases and J dropped 4; count of bases not matched to a gene: 6. This CDR3 region has 15 residues. CDR1 is SNHLY, CDR2 FYNNEI, per germline. Only in-frame clones appear in the TCRdb table, and some are missing; sequencing was by immunoSEQ multiplex PCR. The sample consists of approximately 300,000 clones, roughly nine tenths of them appearing once. Sequencing was performed on PBMCs. The sequence was collected from a woman under 40 in good health and CMV-seropositive. V is TRBV2 and J is TRBJ2-7; 9 nucleotides match TRBD1. The CDR3 DNA follows: TGTGCCAGCAGTGAAAACAGGGGGCTTGGGTACGAGCAGTACTTC. Translation: CASSENRGLGYEQYF.